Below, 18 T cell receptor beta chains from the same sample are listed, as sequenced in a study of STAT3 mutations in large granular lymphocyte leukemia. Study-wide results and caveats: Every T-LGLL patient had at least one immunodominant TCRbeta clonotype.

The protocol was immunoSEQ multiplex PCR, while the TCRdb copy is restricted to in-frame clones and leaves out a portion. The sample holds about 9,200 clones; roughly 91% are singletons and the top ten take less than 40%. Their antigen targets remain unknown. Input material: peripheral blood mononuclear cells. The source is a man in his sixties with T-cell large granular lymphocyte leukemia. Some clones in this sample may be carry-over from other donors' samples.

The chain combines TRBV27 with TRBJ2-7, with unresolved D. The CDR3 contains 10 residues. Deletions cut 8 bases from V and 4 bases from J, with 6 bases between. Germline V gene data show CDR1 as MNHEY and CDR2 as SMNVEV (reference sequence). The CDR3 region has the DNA TGTGCCAGCGGGCGGTACGAGCAGTACTTC. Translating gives CASGRYEQYF.

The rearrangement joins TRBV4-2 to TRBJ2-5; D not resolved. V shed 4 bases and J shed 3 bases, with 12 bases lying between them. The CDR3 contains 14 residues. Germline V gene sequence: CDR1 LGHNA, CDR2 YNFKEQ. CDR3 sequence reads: CASSLPDLEETQYF. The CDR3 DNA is TGTGCCAGCAGCCTCCCGGACCTAGAAGAGACCCAGTACTTC.

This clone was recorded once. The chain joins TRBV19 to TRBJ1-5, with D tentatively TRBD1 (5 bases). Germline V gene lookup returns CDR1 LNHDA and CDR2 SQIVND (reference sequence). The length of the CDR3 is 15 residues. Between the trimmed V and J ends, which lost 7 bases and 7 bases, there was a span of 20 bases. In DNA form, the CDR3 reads TGTGCCAGTACGGACCGGGGCAGCACTCGGCAGCCCCAGCATTTT. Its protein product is CASTDRGSTRQPQHF.

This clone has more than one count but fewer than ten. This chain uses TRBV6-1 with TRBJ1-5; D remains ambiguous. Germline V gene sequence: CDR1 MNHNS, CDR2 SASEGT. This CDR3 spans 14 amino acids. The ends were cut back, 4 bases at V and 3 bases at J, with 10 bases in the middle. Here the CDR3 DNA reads TGTGCCAGCAGTGTGCAGGTCACCAATCAGCCCCAGCATTTT. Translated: CASSVQVTNQPQHF.

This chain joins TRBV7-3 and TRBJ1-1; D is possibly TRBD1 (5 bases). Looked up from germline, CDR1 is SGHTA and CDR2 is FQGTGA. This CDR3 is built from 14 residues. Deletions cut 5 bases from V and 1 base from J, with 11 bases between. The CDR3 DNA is TGTGCCAGCAGCCCTGGACACTCGAACACTGAAGCTTTCTTT. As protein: CASSPGHSNTEAFF.

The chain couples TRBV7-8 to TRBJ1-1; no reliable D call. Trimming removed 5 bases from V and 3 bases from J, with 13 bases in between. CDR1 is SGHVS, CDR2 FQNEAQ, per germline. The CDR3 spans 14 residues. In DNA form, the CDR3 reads TGTGCCAGCAGCATCTTGGGAGCGGACACTGAAGCTTTCTTT. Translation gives CASSILGADTEAFF.

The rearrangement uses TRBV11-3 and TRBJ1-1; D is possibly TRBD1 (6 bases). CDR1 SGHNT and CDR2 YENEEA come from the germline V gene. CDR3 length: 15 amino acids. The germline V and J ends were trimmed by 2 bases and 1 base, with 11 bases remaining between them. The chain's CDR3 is CASSLTWTENTEAFF. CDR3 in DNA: TGTGCCAGCAGCTTAACCTGGACAGAGAACACTGAAGCTTTCTTT.

DNA of the CDR3: TGTGCCAGCAAAGCGGGAGGGCCGCAAGAGACCCAGTACTTC. Translated, it gives CASKAGGPQETQYF. The chain is built from TRBV6-1 and TRBJ2-5; 10 nucleotides align to TRBD2. V shed 7 bases and J 2 bases; nucleotides not matched to a gene: 4. The CDR3 runs 14 residues. Germline assignment: CDR1 MNHNS and CDR2 SASEGT.

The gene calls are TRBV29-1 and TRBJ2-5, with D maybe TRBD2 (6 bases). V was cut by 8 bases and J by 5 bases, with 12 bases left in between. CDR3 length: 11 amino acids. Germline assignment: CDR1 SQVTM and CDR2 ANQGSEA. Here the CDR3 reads CSSWGVETQYF. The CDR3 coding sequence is TGCAGCTCCTGGGGGGTTGAGACCCAGTACTTC.

CDR3 loop: CASSLGRGSETQYF. As DNA, the CDR3 is TGTGCCAGCTCACTTGGCCGGGGGTCGGAGACCCAGTACTTC. The V and J genes are TRBV18 and TRBJ2-5; perhaps TRBD2 as D (6 bases). V lost 4 bases and J 5 bases, leaving 14 bases between the germline ends. Germline V gives CDR1 KGHSH, CDR2 LQKENI. This CDR3 is built from 14 residues.

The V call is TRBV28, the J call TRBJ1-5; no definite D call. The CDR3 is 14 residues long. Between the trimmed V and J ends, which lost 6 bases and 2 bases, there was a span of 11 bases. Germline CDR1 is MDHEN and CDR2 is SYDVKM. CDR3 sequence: CASSPWRGNQPQHF. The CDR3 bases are TGTGCCAGCAGCCCTTGGCGGGGCAATCAGCCCCAGCATTTT.

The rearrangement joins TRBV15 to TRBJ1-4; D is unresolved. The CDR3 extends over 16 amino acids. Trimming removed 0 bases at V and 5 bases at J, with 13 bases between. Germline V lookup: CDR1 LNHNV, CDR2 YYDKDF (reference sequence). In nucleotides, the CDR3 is TGTGCCACCAGCAGAGATCCCGCACTGACGAATGAAAAACTGTTTTTT. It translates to CATSRDPALTNEKLFF.

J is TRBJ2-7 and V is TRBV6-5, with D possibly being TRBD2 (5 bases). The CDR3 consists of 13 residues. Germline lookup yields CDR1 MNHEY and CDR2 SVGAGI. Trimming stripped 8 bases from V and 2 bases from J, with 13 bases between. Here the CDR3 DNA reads TGTGCCAGCCGCCCCCCGGGGACCTACGAGCAGTACTTC. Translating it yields CASRPPGTYEQYF.

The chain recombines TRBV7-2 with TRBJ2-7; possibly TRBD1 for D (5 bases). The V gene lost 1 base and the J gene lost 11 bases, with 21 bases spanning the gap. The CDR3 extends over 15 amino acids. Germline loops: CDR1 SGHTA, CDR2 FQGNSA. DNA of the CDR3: TGTGCCAGCAGCTTAGTTCCAAGATCAGGCATCAGGGAGTACTTC. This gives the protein CASSLVPRSGIREYF.

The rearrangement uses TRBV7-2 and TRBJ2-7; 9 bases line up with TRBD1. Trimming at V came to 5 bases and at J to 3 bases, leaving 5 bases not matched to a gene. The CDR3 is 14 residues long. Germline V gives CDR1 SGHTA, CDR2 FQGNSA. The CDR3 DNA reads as TGTGCCAGCAGCCGAGGGACAGGGAACTACGAGCAGTACTTC. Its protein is CASSRGTGNYEQYF.

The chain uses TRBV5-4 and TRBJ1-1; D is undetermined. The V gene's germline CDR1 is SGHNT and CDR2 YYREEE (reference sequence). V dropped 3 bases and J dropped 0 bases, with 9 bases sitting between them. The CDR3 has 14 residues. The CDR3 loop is CASSSGRLNTEAFF. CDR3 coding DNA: TGTGCCAGCAGCTCAGGACGGTTGAACACTGAAGCTTTCTTT.

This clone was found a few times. The CDR3 coding sequence is TGTGCCAGCAGCTTGGGGGGGGCGCGGTTAGACACTGAAGCTTTCTTT. Its translation: CASSLGGARLDTEAFF. J is TRBJ1-1 and V is TRBV5-4; a weak D match, TRBD1 (6 bases). Germline values: CDR1 SGHNT, CDR2 YYREEE (reference sequence). Trimming left V 0 bases short and J 3 bases short, with 15 bases between. This CDR3 has 16 amino acids.

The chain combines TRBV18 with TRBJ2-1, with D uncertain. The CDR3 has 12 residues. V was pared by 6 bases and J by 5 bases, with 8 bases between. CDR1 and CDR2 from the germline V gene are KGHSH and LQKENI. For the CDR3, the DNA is TGTGCCAGCTCGGACGGAAACAATGAGCAGTTCTTC. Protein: CASSDGNNEQFF.